These T cell receptor beta chains were read from a single sample in a study of control samples from healthy donors and cancer patients. Profiling relied on immunoSEQ multiplex PCR, and the TCRdb table lists in-frame clones only, not all of them. This sample has about 120,000 clones, with 85% to 90% found just once. Sequencing used PBMCs. The origin of the receptors is a woman aged 45-65 years with colorectal cancer. Each CDR3 is given with its conserved first and last residue. Each record gives: clone size, D gene, V gene, J gene, CDR3 protein, CDR3 DNA. A D gene is named only where the DNA matches it firmly. Some rows have no size entry. The others give once, few or many, or a class for an expanded clone.

NA	NA	TRBV9	TRBJ2-2	CASSVRDLSTGELFF	TGTGCCAGCAGCGTCCGGGACCTTAGCACCGGGGAGCTGTTTTTT
once	NA	TRBV9	TRBJ1-6	CASSAQADSPPHF	TGTGCCAGCAGCGCGCAAGCCGATTCACCCCCCCACTTT
NA	NA	TRBV10-3	TRBJ2-6	CAISESRGAEPGANVLTF	TGTGCCATCAGTGAGTCGAGGGGAGCTGAGCCTGGGGCCAACGTCCTGACTTTC
NA	NA	TRBV7-6	TRBJ1-4	CASSWGTEDNEKLFF	TGTGCCAGCAGCTGGGGGACGGAGGATAATGAAAAACTGTTTTTT
few	TRBD1	TRBV19	TRBJ2-7	CASSITGTAEQYF	TGTGCCAGTAGTATCACCGGGACAGCCGAGCAGTACTTC
once	NA	TRBV6-5	TRBJ1-4	CASSPRGSVGEKLFF	TGTGCCAGCAGTCCTCGGGGGAGTGTGGGAGAAAAACTGTTTTTT
NA	NA	TRBV15	TRBJ1-3	CATSRGGGLNTIYF	TGTGCCACCAGCAGAGGGGGGGGTCTTAACACCATATATTTT
once	NA	TRBV6-1	TRBJ1-2	CASSEEYGSYGYTF	TGTGCCAGCAGTGAAGAGTACGGCAGTTATGGCTACACCTTC
few	NA	TRBV7-9	TRBJ1-3	CASSLAGAGEAGNTIYF	TGTGCCAGCAGCTTAGCCGGTGCAGGGGAGGCTGGAAACACCATATATTTT
NA	NA	TRBV5-1	TRBJ2-5	CASSTSNRVSKTQYF	TGCGCCAGCAGCACCAGTAACAGGGTCTCGAAGACCCAGTACTTC
few	TRBD1	TRBV28	TRBJ1-5	CASRYTGTANQPQHF	TGTGCCAGCAGATACACCGGGACAGCAAATCAGCCCCAGCATTTT
NA	NA	TRBV7-9	TRBJ1-1	CASSPYFGAAFF	TGTGCCAGCAGCCCGTACTTCGGAGCGGCTTTCTTT
NA	NA	TRBV19	TRBJ1-4	CASTPGGGRSANEKLFF	TGTGCCAGTACCCCCGGGGGCGGGAGGTCGGCTAATGAAAAACTGTTTTTT
NA	NA	TRBV3-1/TRBV3-2	TRBJ1-5	CASSLTGSHQPQHF	TGTGCCAGCAGCCTCACGGGGTCGCATCAGCCCCAGCATTTT
NA	TRBD2	TRBV7-9	TRBJ2-1	CASSPRLGREERLNEQFF	TGTGCCAGCAGCCCCAGGTTGGGGCGGGAGGAAAGGTTGAATGAGCAGTTCTTC
NA	TRBD2	TRBV5-1	TRBJ2-1	CASSLVVTSGRYNEQFF	TGCGCCAGCAGCTTGGTCGTGACTAGCGGGAGGTACAATGAGCAGTTCTTC
NA	TRBD1	TRBV9	TRBJ1-2	CASSVVGTGLGYTF	TGTGCCAGCAGCGTAGTCGGGACAGGGCTTGGCTACACCTTC
NA	NA	TRBV7-8	TRBJ1-1	CASSSGRMNTEAFF	TGTGCCAGCAGCTCTGGACGGATGAACACTGAAGCTTTCTTT
NA	NA	TRBV19	TRBJ2-2	CASKRSGTGELFF	TGTGCCAGTAAGCGTTCAGGGACCGGGGAGCTGTTTTTT
NA	NA	TRBV19	TRBJ2-1	CASSSGYNEQFF	TGTGCCAGTAGTTCGGGGTACAATGAGCAGTTCTTC
NA	NA	TRBV3-1/TRBV3-2	TRBJ2-5	CASRSGETQYF	TGTGCCAGCCGGTCGGGCGAGACCCAGTACTTC
NA	TRBD1	TRBV19	TRBJ1-2	CASSTHPGQGAYGYTF	TGTGCCAGTAGTACCCATCCGGGACAGGGGGCCTATGGCTACACCTTC
NA	NA	TRBV2	TRBJ2-7	CASSEAPYYEQYF	TGTGCCAGCAGTGAAGCCCCGTACTACGAGCAGTACTTC
NA	NA	TRBV5-1	TRBJ2-7	CASSLLLGTYEQYF	TGCGCCAGCAGCTTACTGTTGGGTACGTACGAGCAGTACTTC
NA	TRBD1	TRBV19	TRBJ1-2	CASSTRDSGYGYTF	TGTGCCAGTAGTACCCGGGACAGCGGCTATGGCTACACCTTC
few	NA	TRBV9	TRBJ1-4	CASSPGSGGAEKLFF	TGTGCCAGCAGCCCGGGTAGCGGGGGCGCAGAAAAACTGTTTTTT
NA	TRBD1	TRBV6-5	TRBJ1-5	CASNHRGQQPQHF	TGTGCCAGCAATCACAGGGGACAGCAGCCCCAGCATTTT
NA	NA	TRBV9	TRBJ2-1	CASSAGVGSGPGSYNEQFF	TGTGCCAGCAGCGCCGGGGTGGGGAGTGGTCCGGGATCCTACAATGAGCAGTTCTTC
NA	NA	TRBV6-5	TRBJ1-1	CASSYTNTEAFF	TGTGCCAGCAGTTATACGAACACTGAAGCTTTCTTT
NA	TRBD1	TRBV7-9	TRBJ1-3	CASSYRRTGQNSGNTIYF	TGTGCCAGCAGTTACAGACGGACAGGCCAAAACTCTGGAAACACCATATATTTT
NA	TRBD1	TRBV2	TRBJ1-3	CASSGTAGNTIYF	TGTGCCAGCAGCGGGACAGCTGGAAACACCATATATTTT
NA	NA	TRBV28	TRBJ1-2	CASSSSTGYTF	TGTGCCAGCAGTTCCAGTACGGGCTACACCTTC
NA	NA	TRBV18	TRBJ1-2	CASSPLRGGGNYGYTF	TGTGCCAGCTCCCCTTTGAGGGGCGGTGGGAACTATGGCTACACCTTC
few	NA	TRBV2	TRBJ2-1	CASCPGTPNEQFF	TGTGCCAGCTGCCCCGGGACTCCTAATGAGCAGTTCTTC
NA	TRBD2	TRBV4-1	TRBJ2-5	CASSQDSRRTSGRQETQYF	TGCGCCAGCAGCCAAGACTCCCGACGGACTAGCGGGAGGCAAGAGACCCAGTACTTC
many	NA	TRBV12-5	TRBJ1-5	CASGPEANQPQHF	TGTGCTAGTGGTCCCGAGGCTAATCAGCCCCAGCATTTT
NA	NA	TRBV5-1	TRBJ1-1	CASRDGATAKAEAFF	TGCGCCAGCAGGGATGGGGCAACGGCTAAAGCTGAAGCTTTCTTT
NA	NA	TRBV5-6	TRBJ1-1	CASSLAIVRTEAFF	TGTGCCAGCAGCTTGGCCATCGTTAGGACTGAAGCTTTCTTT
NA	NA	TRBV6-5	TRBJ1-1	CASSYSADTEAFF	TGTGCCAGCAGTTACTCGGCCGACACTGAAGCTTTCTTT
NA	TRBD1	TRBV3-1/TRBV3-2	TRBJ1-1	CASSQGRDRNTEAFF	TGTGCCAGCAGCCAAGGGAGGGACAGGAACACTGAAGCTTTCTTT
NA	TRBD2	TRBV30	TRBJ2-5	CAWSASSGRAGETQYF	TGTGCCTGGAGCGCTTCTAGCGGGAGGGCCGGGGAGACCCAGTACTTC
few	NA	TRBV7-3	TRBJ2-1	CASSWAGNNEQFF	TGTGCCAGCAGCTGGGCGGGGAACAATGAGCAGTTCTTC
NA	NA	TRBV7-9	TRBJ1-1	CASSPRQDSGNTEAFF	TGTGCCAGCAGCCCTCGACAGGACTCGGGGAACACTGAAGCTTTCTTT
NA	NA	TRBV29-1	TRBJ1-1	CSGRDSAEAFF	TGCAGCGGAAGGGACTCCGCCGAAGCTTTCTTT